This T cell receptor beta chain was identified in a study of blood T cell repertoires in COVID-19. Repertoires were generated with immunoSEQ multiplex PCR, while TCRdb's copy carries only in-frame clones and drops some. The sample contains 250,000 to 300,000 clones, 85% to 90% of which appear only once. The sample comprised PBMCs or T cells enriched from blood (not recorded which). The clonotype comes from a woman aged 60-75 years in a cohort exposed to, infected with or recovered from COVID-19 (not recorded which).

In DNA form, the CDR3 reads TGTGCCAGCAGTTACGGGACTCCAGAGACCCAGTACTTC. Residues: CASSYGTPETQYF. The chain carries TRBV6-5 and TRBJ2-5, with D possibly being TRBD2 (6 bases). There are 13 residues in the CDR3. Per the germline V gene, CDR1 is MNHEY and CDR2 is SVGAGI. V lost 2 bases and J lost 4, with 8 bases in between.